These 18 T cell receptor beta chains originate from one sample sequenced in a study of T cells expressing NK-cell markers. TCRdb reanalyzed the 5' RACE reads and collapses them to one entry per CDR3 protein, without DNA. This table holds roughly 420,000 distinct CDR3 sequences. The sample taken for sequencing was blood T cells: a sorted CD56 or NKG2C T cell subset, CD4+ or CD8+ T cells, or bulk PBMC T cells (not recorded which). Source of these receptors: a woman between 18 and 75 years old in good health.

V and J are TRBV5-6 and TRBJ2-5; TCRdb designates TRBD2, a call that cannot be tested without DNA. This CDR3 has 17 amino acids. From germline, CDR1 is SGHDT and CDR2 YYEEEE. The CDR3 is CASSSSMSSGGQETQYF.

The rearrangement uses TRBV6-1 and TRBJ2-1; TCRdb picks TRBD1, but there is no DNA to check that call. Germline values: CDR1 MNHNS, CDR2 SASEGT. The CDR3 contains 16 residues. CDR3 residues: CASSPGGQGSYNEQFF.

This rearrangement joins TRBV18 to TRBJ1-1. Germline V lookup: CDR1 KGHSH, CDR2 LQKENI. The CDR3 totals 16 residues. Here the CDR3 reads CASSPMGGGSGTEAFF.

The chain's CDR3 is CASSSGILLDTQYF. The chain links TRBV19 to TRBJ2-3; TCRdb reports TRBD2, a call that lacks DNA to check it against. Germline V gene sequence: CDR1 LNHDA, CDR2 SQIVND (reference sequence). This CDR3 is 14 amino acids long. Full variable domain (rest looked up from reference TRBV19 and TRBJ2-3): DGGITQSPKYLFRKEGQNVTLSCEQNLNHDAMYWYRQDPGQGLRLIYYSQIVNDFQKGDIAEGYSVSREKKESFPLTVTSAQKNPTAFYLCASSSGILLDTQYFGPGTRLTVL.

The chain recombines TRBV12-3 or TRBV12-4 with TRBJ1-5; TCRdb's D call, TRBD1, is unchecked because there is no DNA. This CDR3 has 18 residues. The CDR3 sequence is CASSSRLGTGTGNQPQHF.

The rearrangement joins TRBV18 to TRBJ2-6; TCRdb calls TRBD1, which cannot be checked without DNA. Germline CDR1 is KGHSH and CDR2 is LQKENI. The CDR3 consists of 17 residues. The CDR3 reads CASSPPTGSSGANVLTF.

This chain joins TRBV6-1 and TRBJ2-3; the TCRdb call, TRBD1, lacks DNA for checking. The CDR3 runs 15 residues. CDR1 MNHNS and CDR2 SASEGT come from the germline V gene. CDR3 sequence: CASSPLGGRTDTQYF.

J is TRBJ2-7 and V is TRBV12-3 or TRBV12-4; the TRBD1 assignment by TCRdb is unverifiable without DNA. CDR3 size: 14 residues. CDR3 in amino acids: CASKTGTGFYEQYF.

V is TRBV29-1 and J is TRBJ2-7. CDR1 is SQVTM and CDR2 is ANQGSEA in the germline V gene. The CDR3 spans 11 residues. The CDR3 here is CSVEDPLEQYF.

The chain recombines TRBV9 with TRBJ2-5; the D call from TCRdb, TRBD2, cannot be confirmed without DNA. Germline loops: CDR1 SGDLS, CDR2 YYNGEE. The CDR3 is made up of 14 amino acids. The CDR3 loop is CASSPRTSLETQYF.

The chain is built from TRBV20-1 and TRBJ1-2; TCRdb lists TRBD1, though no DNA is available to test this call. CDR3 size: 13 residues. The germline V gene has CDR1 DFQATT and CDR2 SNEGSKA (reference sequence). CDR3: CSAWGQGLYGYTF.

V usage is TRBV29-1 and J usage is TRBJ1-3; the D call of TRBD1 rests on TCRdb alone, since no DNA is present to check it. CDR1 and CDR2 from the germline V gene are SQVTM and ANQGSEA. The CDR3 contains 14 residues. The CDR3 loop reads CSVTGTSSGNTIYF.

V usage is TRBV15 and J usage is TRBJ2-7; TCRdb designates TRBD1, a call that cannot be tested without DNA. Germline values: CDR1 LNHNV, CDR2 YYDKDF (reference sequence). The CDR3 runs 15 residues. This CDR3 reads CATSRPGTDVYEQYF. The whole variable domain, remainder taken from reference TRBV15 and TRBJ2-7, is DAMVIQNPRYQVTQFGKPVTLSCSQTLNHNVMYWYQQKSSQAPKLLFHYYDKDFNNEADTPDNFQSRRPNTSFCFLDIRSPGLGDTAMYLCATSRPGTDVYEQYFGPGTRLTVT.

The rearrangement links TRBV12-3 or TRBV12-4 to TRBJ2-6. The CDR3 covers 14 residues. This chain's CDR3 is CASSLRRGANVLTF.

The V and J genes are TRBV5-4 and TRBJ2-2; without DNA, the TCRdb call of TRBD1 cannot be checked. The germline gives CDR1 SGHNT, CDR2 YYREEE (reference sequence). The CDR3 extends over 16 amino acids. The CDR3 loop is CASSLPGTSNTGELFF.

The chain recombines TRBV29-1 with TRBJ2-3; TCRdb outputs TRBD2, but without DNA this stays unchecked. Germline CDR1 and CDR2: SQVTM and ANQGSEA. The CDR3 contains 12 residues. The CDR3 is CSERENPDTQYF.

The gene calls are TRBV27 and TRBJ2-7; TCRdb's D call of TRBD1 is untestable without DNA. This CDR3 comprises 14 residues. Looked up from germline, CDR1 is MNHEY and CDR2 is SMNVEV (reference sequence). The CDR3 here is CASSFSGQGYEQYF.

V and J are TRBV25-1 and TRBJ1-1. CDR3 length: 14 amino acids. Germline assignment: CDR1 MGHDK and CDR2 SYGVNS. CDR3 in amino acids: CASSGGLSVAEAFF.